Sequencing of this T cell receptor (beta chain) was carried out in a study of blood T cell repertoires in COVID-19. Original processing methods: Counts of nucleated cells, estimated from reference gene primer amplification, were obtained. Profiling relied on immunoSEQ multiplex PCR, and the TCRdb table lists in-frame clones only, not all of them. V, J and clone size are those of that table, while D and trimming were read from the DNA. The sample lists some 78,000 clones, roughly 85% occurring once. Per germline, CDR1 MDHEN and CDR2 SYDVKM. V gave up 3 bases and J gave up 7 bases; unmatched junction bases: 9. The CDR3 consists of 15 residues.

The sequence was collected from a woman older than 75 with active or convalescent COVID-19. Material: peripheral blood. The J gene is TRBJ1-2, the V gene TRBV28, with 9 bases that match TRBD1. The CDR3 bases are TGTGCCAGCAGTTTGGGCGCACAGGGGGCAGGTGGCTACACCTTC. As protein: CASSLGAQGAGGYTF.